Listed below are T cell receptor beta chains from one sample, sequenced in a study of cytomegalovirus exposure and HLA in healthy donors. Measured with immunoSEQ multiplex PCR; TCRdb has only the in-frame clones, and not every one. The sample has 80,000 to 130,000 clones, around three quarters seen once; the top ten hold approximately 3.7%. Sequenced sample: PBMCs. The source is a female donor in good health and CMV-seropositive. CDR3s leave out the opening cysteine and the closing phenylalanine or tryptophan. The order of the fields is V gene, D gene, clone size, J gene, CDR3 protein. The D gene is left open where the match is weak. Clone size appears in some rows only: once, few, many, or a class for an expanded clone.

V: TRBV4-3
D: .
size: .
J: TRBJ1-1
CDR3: ASSRLQGNTEAF

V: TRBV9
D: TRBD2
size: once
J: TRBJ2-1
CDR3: ASNVDSGTSGGVHEQF

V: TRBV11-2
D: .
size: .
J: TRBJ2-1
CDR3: ASSLVPGMNNEQF

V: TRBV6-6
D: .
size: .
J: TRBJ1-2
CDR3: ASSSDNIYGYT

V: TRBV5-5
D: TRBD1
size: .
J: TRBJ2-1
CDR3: ASSFAGTGGNEQF

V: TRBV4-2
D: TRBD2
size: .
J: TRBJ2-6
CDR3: ASSQGLAGGQGGANGLT

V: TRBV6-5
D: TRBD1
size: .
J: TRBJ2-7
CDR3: ASSQQGAGSYEQY

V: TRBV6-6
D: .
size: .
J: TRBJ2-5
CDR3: ASNGGGETQY

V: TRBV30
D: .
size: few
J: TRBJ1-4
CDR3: AWSYRVVTNEKLF

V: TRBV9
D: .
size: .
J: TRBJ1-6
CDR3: ASSVEENSPLH

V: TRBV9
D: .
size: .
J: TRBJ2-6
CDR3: ASSVLSSGANGLT

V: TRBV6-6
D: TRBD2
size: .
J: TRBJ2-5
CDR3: ASSSRGGETQY

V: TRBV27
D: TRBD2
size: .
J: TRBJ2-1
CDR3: ASSLRRLAGGSNEQF

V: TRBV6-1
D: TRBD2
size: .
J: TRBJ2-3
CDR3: ASSQGLASYSATDTQY

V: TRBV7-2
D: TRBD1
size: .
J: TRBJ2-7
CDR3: ASSLRDSYEQY

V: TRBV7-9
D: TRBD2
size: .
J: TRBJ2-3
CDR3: ASSLLAGAGTQY

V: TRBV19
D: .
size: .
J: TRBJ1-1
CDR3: ASSSRYKNTEAF

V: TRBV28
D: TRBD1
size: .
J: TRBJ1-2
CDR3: ASSSARDRGLDGYT

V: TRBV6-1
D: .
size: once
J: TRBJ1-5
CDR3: ASSDRWGNQPQH

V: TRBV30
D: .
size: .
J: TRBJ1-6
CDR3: AWSARVSPLH

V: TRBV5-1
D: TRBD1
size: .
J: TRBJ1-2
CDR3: ASSTRDRRNDGYT

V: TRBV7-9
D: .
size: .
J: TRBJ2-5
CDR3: SSSSRQSQETQY

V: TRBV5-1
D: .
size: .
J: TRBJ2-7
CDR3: ASSLRRAGDSYEQY

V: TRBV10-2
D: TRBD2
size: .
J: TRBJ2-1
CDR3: ASGAGLAVNEQF

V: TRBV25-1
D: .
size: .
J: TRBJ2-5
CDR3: ASSELGTGPSQETQY

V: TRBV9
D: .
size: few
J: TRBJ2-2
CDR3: ASSVGGGPNTGELF

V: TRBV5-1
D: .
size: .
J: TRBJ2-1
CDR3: ASSEGGLPYNEQF

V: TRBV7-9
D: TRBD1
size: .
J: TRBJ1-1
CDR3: SSTQLWTGSNTEAF

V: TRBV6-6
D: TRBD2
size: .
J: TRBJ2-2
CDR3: ASSGTSGAQGELF

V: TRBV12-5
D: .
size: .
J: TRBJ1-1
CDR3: ASGLGRANTEAF

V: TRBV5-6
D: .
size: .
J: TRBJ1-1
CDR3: ASSFGGNTEAF

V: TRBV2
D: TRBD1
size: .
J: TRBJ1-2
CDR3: AGGTGPYGYT

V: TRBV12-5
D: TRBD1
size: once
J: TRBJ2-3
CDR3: ASGWGQGTDTQY

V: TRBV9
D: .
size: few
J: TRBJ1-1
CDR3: ASSVAAAKGGRKEDTEAF

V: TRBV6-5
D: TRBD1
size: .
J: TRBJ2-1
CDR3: ASSYRDREYNEQF

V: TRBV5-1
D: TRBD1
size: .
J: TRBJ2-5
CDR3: ASSGTDRVLLQETQY

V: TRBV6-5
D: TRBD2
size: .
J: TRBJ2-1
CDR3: ASSFRTSGIGEQF

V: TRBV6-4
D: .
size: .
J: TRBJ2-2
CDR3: ASSDSDSSKPGELF

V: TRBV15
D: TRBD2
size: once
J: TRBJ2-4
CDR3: ATSRDWNKGAGGSLAKNIQY

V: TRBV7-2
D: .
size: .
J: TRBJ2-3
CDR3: ASSLAAGFTDTQY

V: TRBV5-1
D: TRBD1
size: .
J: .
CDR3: ASSESGTGGDEQY

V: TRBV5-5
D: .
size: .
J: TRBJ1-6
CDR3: ASSPADGNYNSPLH

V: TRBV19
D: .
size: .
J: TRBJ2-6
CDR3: ASRDGLLGANVLT

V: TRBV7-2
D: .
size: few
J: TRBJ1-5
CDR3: ASSLWAGGRNQPQH

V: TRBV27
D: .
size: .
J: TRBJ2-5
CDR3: ASSLVRGLQETQY

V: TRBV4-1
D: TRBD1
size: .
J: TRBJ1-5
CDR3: ASGDPDRAIQPQH